The clone carrying this T cell receptor beta chain appeared a single time. This sample stems from a study of blood T cell repertoires in COVID-19. About the study: Sites in the United States, Italy and Spain provided acute and convalescent COVID-19 samples.

Individuals aged about 18 to 100 years were recruited from 20 to 25 US areas. Each participant's cohort was designated according to participant-reported clinical history. It was within 2 weeks before study entry that exposed participants met a COVID-19 case. This table comes from immunoSEQ multiplex PCR, and its TCRdb copy is limited to in-frame clones, with some not included. The table records 210,000 or so clones, around 82% of them present only once. The CDR3 runs 15 residues. Germline assignment: CDR1 SGHRS and CDR2 YFSETQ. The germline V and J ends were trimmed by 3 bases and 2 bases, with 14 bases remaining between them.

The sequence derives from a woman between 50 and 59 years old who had been exposed to COVID-19. The sample comprised PBMCs or T cells enriched from blood (not recorded which). The V gene is TRBV5-1, the J gene TRBJ2-5, with D tentatively TRBD1 (7 bases). CDR3 bases: TGCGCCAGCAGCTCCTCAGGGGGGATTCAAGAGACCCAGTACTTC. Its protein product is CASSSSGGIQETQYF.